The 21 T cell receptor beta chains listed next were all sequenced from one sample in a study of blood T cell repertoires in COVID-19. Libraries were prepared by immunoSEQ multiplex PCR; TCRdb keeps only in-frame clonotypes and omits some of them. The sample includes approximately 160,000 clones, 81% of them seen just once. What was sequenced was peripheral blood. The source of these receptors is a man in his 60s with active or convalescent COVID-19.

The chain uses TRBV5-6 and TRBJ2-2, with a possible D match to TRBD1 (5 bases). With 0 bases removed from V and 1 base from J, the gap between germline ends came to 10 bases. The CDR3 has 16 amino acids. Germline V gene sequence: CDR1 SGHDT, CDR2 YYEEEE. The CDR3 region has the DNA TGTGCCAGCAGCTTGGTAGGGCAGGGGAACACCGGGGAGCTGTTTTTT. Its protein product is CASSLVGQGNTGELFF. Full variable domain (remainder filled in from reference TRBV5-6 and TRBJ2-2): DAGVTQSPTHLIKTRGQQVTLRCSPKSGHDTVSWYQQALGQGPQFIFQYYEEEERQRGNFPDRFSGHQFPNYSSELNVNALLLGDSALYLCASSLVGQGNTGELFFGEGSRLTVL.

The V call is TRBV5-1, the J call TRBJ2-6; tentative D call: TRBD1 (5 bases). Germline V gene sequence: CDR1 SGHRS, CDR2 YFSETQ. This CDR3 comprises 18 residues. V gave up 3 bases and J gave up 0 bases, with 16 bases separating them. This CDR3 reads CASSWGGTRVSGANVLTF. The CDR3 nucleotides are TGCGCCAGCAGCTGGGGCGGCACAAGAGTCTCTGGGGCCAACGTCCTGACTTTC.

V and J are TRBV9 and TRBJ2-7, with D possibly being TRBD1 (5 bases). This CDR3 has 15 residues. Trimming pared 3 bases from V and 3 bases from J, leaving 16 bases between. Germline V gene data show CDR1 as SGDLS and CDR2 as YYNGEE. CDR3 region: CASSDKGRRLYEQYF. For the CDR3, the DNA is TGTGCCAGCAGCGACAAGGGGCGCCGTCTCTACGAGCAGTACTTC.

This chain uses TRBV11-2 with TRBJ2-7, with 9 positions matching TRBD2. Unmatched junction bases numbered 4, after V lost 4 bases and J lost 3 bases. CDR1 and CDR2 (germline): SGHAT, FQNNGV. The CDR3 length is 14 residues. CDR3 bases: TGTGCCAGCAGCTCCGGGACTAGCTACTACGAGCAGTACTTC. As protein: CASSSGTSYYEQYF.

The J gene is TRBJ2-7, the V gene TRBV2; the D gene is possibly TRBD1 (6 bases). Trimming took off 9 bases at V and 0 bases at J, with 12 bases between the two ends. The germline CDR1 and CDR2 sequences are SNHLY and FYNNEI. The CDR3 sequence is 13 residues long. DNA of the CDR3: TGTGCCAGTTACAGGGCTCGCTCCTACGAGCAGTACTTC. Protein product: CASYRARSYEQYF.

The V and J genes are TRBV29-1 and TRBJ2-5; tentative D call: TRBD2 (5 bases). The V gene lost 3 bases and the J gene lost 1 base, with 12 bases spanning the gap. Germline V lookup: CDR1 SQVTM, CDR2 ANQGSEA. CDR3 size: 14 residues. The DNA for the CDR3 is TGCAGCGTTGACAGGCCGGGGTTCCAAGAGACCCAGTACTTC. It codes for CSVDRPGFQETQYF.

CDR3 region: CSAEQGENEQFF. The DNA for the CDR3 is TGCAGCGCGGAACAAGGAGAGAATGAGCAGTTCTTC. This chain joins TRBV29-1 and TRBJ2-1, with D hard to call. Between the trimmed V and J ends, which lost 7 bases and 7 bases, there was a span of 14 bases. The CDR3 spans 12 residues. Germline V CDR1 and CDR2: SQVTM, ANQGSEA.

The chain recombines TRBV5-6 with TRBJ1-1, with TRBD1 as a possible D gene (5 bases). Between the trimmed V and J ends, which lost 1 base and 1 base, there was a span of 14 bases. CDR3 length: 16 amino acids. Germline V gene sequence: CDR1 SGHDT, CDR2 YYEEEE. CDR3 loop: CASSLWFGGENTEAFF. The CDR3 bases are TGTGCCAGCAGCTTGTGGTTCGGAGGGGAGAACACTGAAGCTTTCTTT.

The chain is built from TRBV28 and TRBJ1-2, with 8 nucleotides matching TRBD1. The CDR3 totals 14 residues. Trimming took 5 bases from V and 4 from J; bases not matched to a gene: 6. Germline-derived CDR1 and CDR2 are MDHEN and SYDVKM. CDR3 region: CASSTPGQAYGYTF. The CDR3 DNA is TGTGCCAGCAGTACACCGGGACAGGCCTATGGCTACACCTTC.

V is TRBV6-5 and J is TRBJ1-4; no definite D call. The CDR3 loop spans 14 amino acids. The germline V gene has CDR1 MNHEY and CDR2 SVGAGI. V lost 8 bases and J lost 0, with 10 bases in between. Here the CDR3 DNA reads TGTGCCAGCTGTCCCTCGGCAACTAATGAAAAACTGTTTTTT. The encoded protein is CASCPSATNEKLFF.

V is TRBV5-4 and J is TRBJ1-6; D unresolved. Germline CDR1 and CDR2: SGHNT and YYREEE (reference sequence). CDR3 length: 12 amino acids. Trimming removed 0 bases from V and 15 bases from J, with 10 bases in between. DNA for the CDR3: TGTGCCAGCAGCTTGGACGGGTATAGCCTCCACTTT. It specifies CASSLDGYSLHF.

The chain recombines TRBV29-1 with TRBJ2-7; tentative D call: TRBD1 (5 bases). The CDR3 is 12 amino acids. Germline CDR1 is SQVTM and CDR2 is ANQGSEA. V lost 6 bases and J lost 5, with 14 bases in between. CDR3 in amino acids: CSVYGHPHEQYF. The CDR3 nucleotides read TGCAGCGTCTACGGACATCCCCACGAGCAGTACTTC.

This sequence joins TRBV7-9 and TRBJ2-5, with TRBD1 matching 11 bases. Unmatched junction bases numbered 6, after V lost 7 bases and J lost 2 bases. Germline V gives CDR1 SEHNR, CDR2 FQNEAQ (reference sequence). This CDR3 is 15 amino acids long. CDR3 amino acids: CASTSGQGGQETQYF. CDR3 nucleotide sequence: TGTGCCAGCACCTCGGGACAGGGGGGACAAGAGACCCAGTACTTC.

This clone was seen only a few times. The rearrangement uses TRBV28 and TRBJ2-5; D ambiguous. V was cut by 2 bases and J by 5 bases, with 9 bases left in between. The CDR3 has 13 amino acids. Germline lookup yields CDR1 MDHEN and CDR2 SYDVKM. The CDR3 here is CASSLPVGETQYF. The CDR3 region has the DNA TGTGCCAGCAGTTTACCAGTCGGGGAGACCCAGTACTTC.

This clone was observed once. The chain combines TRBV6-1 with TRBJ2-1; tentative D call: TRBD1 (5 bases). The CDR3 spans 15 residues. The germline V gene encodes CDR1 MNHNS and CDR2 SASEGT. The germline V and J ends were trimmed by 2 bases and 1 base, with 9 bases remaining between them. CDR3 amino acids: CASSESPGSYNEQFF. The DNA for the CDR3 is TGTGCCAGCAGTGAAAGCCCAGGGTCCTACAATGAGCAGTTCTTC.

There are a few counts of this clone. The rearrangement links TRBV11-2 to TRBJ1-3; 7 bases align to TRBD1. Germline CDR1 is SGHAT and CDR2 is FQNNGV. The CDR3 is 15 residues long. Germline trimming cut 5 bases from V and 1 base from J; bases unmatched to any gene: 5. The CDR3 here is CASSDRVLSGNTIYF. The CDR3 DNA reads as TGTGCCAGCAGCGACAGGGTTTTATCTGGAAACACCATATATTTT.

This chain joins TRBV9 and TRBJ1-3; 7 bases line up with TRBD1. J lost 1 base, V lost 8 bases, and 9 bases had no gene match. This CDR3 has 15 residues. Germline V gene sequence: CDR1 SGDLS, CDR2 YYNGEE. The CDR3, as DNA: TGTGCCAGTACCATGCAGGGGGAATCTGGAAACACCATATATTTT. It translates to CASTMQGESGNTIYF.

This rearrangement joins TRBV3-1 (or the pseudogene TRBV3-2) to TRBJ1-2; TRBD1 might be the D (6 bases). Germline V lookup: CDR1 LGHDT, CDR2 YNNKEL (reference sequence). This CDR3 is 12 amino acids long. V gave up 6 bases and J gave up 4 bases, with 9 bases separating them. The CDR3 spells CASSRGAYGYTF. The CDR3 coding sequence is TGTGCCAGCAGTCGGGGGGCCTATGGCTACACCTTC.

J is TRBJ1-6 and V is TRBV7-3; D is unclear. The germline V and J ends were trimmed by 3 bases and 13 bases, with 4 bases remaining between them. Germline V gene data show CDR1 as SGHTA and CDR2 as FQGTGA. The CDR3 consists of 10 residues. The CDR3, as DNA: TGTGCCAGCAGCTTCAATCCCCTCCACTTT. This encodes CASSFNPLHF.

The chain combines TRBV7-2 with TRBJ2-3; TRBD2 agrees at 7 bases. The CDR3 extends over 18 amino acids. Germline V gives CDR1 SGHTA, CDR2 FQGNSA. The trim removed 2 bases at V and 2 bases at J, leaving 13 bases unmatched. This CDR3 is CASSLIGLGLAATDTQYF. The CDR3 nucleotides are TGTGCCAGCAGCTTAATCGGCTTGGGGCTAGCGGCCACAGATACGCAGTATTTT. The whole variable domain, filled in from reference TRBV7-2 and TRBJ2-3, reads GAGVSQSPSNKVTEKGKDVELRCDPISGHTALYWYRQSLGQGLEFLIYFQGNSAPDKSGLPSDRFSAERTGGSVSTLTIQRTQQEDSAVYLCASSLIGLGLAATDTQYFGPGTRLTVL.

In DNA, the CDR3 is TGCGCCAGCAAGGAAGCGGGGGCCACAGATACGCAGTATTTT. It is translated as CASKEAGATDTQYF. V and J are TRBV5-1 and TRBJ2-3; 8 bases align to TRBD2. Looked up from germline, CDR1 is SGHRS and CDR2 is YFSETQ. After removal of 6 bases from V and 2 bases from J, the junction contained 5 bases not matched to a gene. There are 14 residues in the CDR3.